What follows are 15 T cell receptor beta chains derived from one specimen sequenced in a study of T-cell reconstitution after alpha-beta-depleted transplantation in children. Unique molecular identifiers were incorporated into the prepared TCRbeta library. TCRdb redid the calling of the PCR reads with MiXCR, one entry per CDR3 protein. The data contain about 400,000 distinct CDR3 sequences, roughly 22% of them singletons. Material: PBMCs from the stem cell graft donor, obtained from the stem cell graft. These receptors originate from a human donor who donated a stem cell graft to a child with acute myeloid leukemia.

This clonotype turned up a few times. The chain couples TRBV7-2 to TRBJ2-7, with 9 nucleotides matching TRBD2. The germline CDR1 and CDR2 sequences are SGHTA and FQGNSA. The CDR3 runs 14 residues. V lost 4 bases and J lost 3; bases outside the gene matches: 4. DNA for the CDR3: TGTGCCAGCAGCTCATCTAGCGGGATCTACGAGCAGTACTTC. Translated, it gives CASSSSSGIYEQYF.

This chain joins TRBV7-8 and TRBJ2-1; 7 nucleotides match TRBD1. The ends lost 3 bases at V and 8 bases at J; junction bases unmatched: 4. The CDR3 loop spans 13 amino acids. Germline CDR1 reads SGHVS; CDR2 reads FQNEAQ. CDR3 in amino acids: CASSFRQGHEQFF. Here the CDR3 DNA reads TGTGCCAGCAGCTTCAGACAGGGCCATGAGCAGTTCTTC. Full variable domain (missing parts from reference TRBV7-8 and TRBJ2-1): GAGVSQSPRYKVAKRGQDVALRCDPISGHVSLFWYQQALGQGPEFLTYFQNEAQLDKSGLPSDRFFAERPEGSVSTLKIQRTQQEDSAVYLCASSFRQGHEQFFGPGTRLTVL.

This clonotype was seen at least ten times. The chain is built from TRBV20-1 and TRBJ1-6; D remains ambiguous. The length of the CDR3 is 13 residues. V lost 0 bases and J 6 bases, leaving 6 bases between the germline ends. CDR1 is DFQATT, CDR2 SNEGSKA, per germline (reference sequence). CDR3 nucleotides: TGCAGTGCTAGAGATTGGGGTAATTCACCCCTCCACTTT. This sequence encodes CSARDWGNSPLHF.

This clonotype was recorded a few times. The rearrangement joins TRBV7-6 to TRBJ2-7; 7 nucleotides line up with TRBD2. Germline V gene data show CDR1 as SGHVS and CDR2 as FNYEAQ. J was trimmed by 6 bases and V by 3 bases; bases with no gene match: 8. CDR3 size: 14 residues. The CDR3 loop is CASSFPTRESEQYF. CDR3 nucleotide sequence: TGTGCCAGCAGCTTCCCAACGCGGGAGTCCGAGCAGTACTTC.

A few counts support this clonotype. The chain has TRBV5-6 and TRBJ2-7; D not certain. Trimming removed 2 bases from V and 2 bases from J, with 14 bases in between. Germline V gene data show CDR1 as SGHDT and CDR2 as YYEEEE. This CDR3 has 15 residues. CDR3 residues: CASSFVSYTTYEQYF. The CDR3 DNA reads as TGTGCCAGCAGCTTCGTCTCCTACACCACCTACGAGCAGTACTTC. The full variable domain, with the rest looked up from reference TRBV5-6 and TRBJ2-7, is DAGVTQSPTHLIKTRGQQVTLRCSPKSGHDTVSWYQQALGQGPQFIFQYYEEEERQRGNFPDRFSGHQFPNYSSELNVNALLLGDSALYLCASSFVSYTTYEQYFGPGTRLTVT.

The chain joins TRBV3-1 to TRBJ2-1, with D unresolved. This CDR3 has 14 residues. Germline V CDR1 and CDR2: LGHDT, YNNKEL (reference sequence). V dropped 3 bases and J dropped 7 bases, with 13 bases sitting between them. This CDR3 reads CASSQRNQWNEQFF. CDR3 DNA sequence: TGTGCCAGCAGCCAGCGGAATCAATGGAATGAGCAGTTCTTC.

This clonotype was detected many times. This chain links TRBV20-1 with TRBJ2-1, with D possibly matching TRBD2 (6 bases). The germline CDR1 and CDR2 sequences are DFQATT and SNEGSKA (reference sequence). Trimming left V 0 bases short and J 4 bases short, with 19 bases between. The CDR3 sequence is 17 residues long. The CDR3 DNA sequence: TGCAGTGCTAGAGATCAATTTGTTAGCGGAGATTACAATGAGCAGTTCTTC. It translates to CSARDQFVSGDYNEQFF.

The chain combines TRBV24-1 with TRBJ2-5; D remains unclear. Deletions cut 4 bases from V and 1 base from J, with 9 bases between. Germline lookup yields CDR1 KGHDR and CDR2 SFDVKD. This CDR3 has 14 residues. The CDR3 here is CATSEPQSQETQYF. The CDR3 nucleotides are TGTGCCACCAGTGAGCCACAGTCCCAAGAGACCCAGTACTTC.

This clonotype was detected a few times. The J gene is TRBJ2-3, the V gene TRBV24-1; a weak D match, TRBD1 (5 bases). This CDR3 contains 15 residues. From germline, CDR1 is KGHDR and CDR2 SFDVKD. Deletions cut 5 bases from V and 1 base from J, with 12 bases between. The CDR3 spells CATSGLVGGTDTQYF. Here the CDR3 DNA reads TGTGCCACCAGTGGGCTAGTAGGGGGCACAGATACGCAGTATTTT.

This chain connects TRBV6-2 or TRBV6-3 to TRBJ2-1, with a possible D match to TRBD2 (5 bases). Germline V lookup: CDR1 MNHEY, CDR2 SVGEGT. Trimming removed 8 bases at V and 6 bases at J, with 35 bases between. CDR3 length: 20 residues. The CDR3 is CASSGGLLPTRGGHGNEQFF. In DNA form, the CDR3 reads TGTGCCAGCTCTGGCGGACTTCTACCAACCCGAGGCGGCCATGGCAATGAGCAGTTCTTC.

The chain uses TRBV20-1 and TRBJ2-1; unclear D gene. The CDR3 contains 13 residues. Germline loops: CDR1 DFQATT, CDR2 SNEGSKA (reference sequence). V lost 5 bases and J lost 2, with 10 bases in between. CDR3 DNA: TGCAGTGCTCCAGCGCGACCCTACAATGAGCAGTTCTTC. Protein sequence: CSAPARPYNEQFF.

The chain employs TRBV29-1 and TRBJ2-7; 15 bases align to TRBD2. CDR1 SQVTM and CDR2 ANQGSEA come from the germline V gene. The CDR3 spans 15 residues. V lost 6 bases, J lost 2 bases, and 5 bases stayed unmatched. The CDR3 here is CSVTGLAGGTYEQYF. CDR3 nucleotides: TGCAGCGTCACGGGACTAGCGGGAGGTACCTACGAGCAGTACTTC.

V usage is TRBV7-9 and J usage is TRBJ1-2; no definite D call. Trimming shortened V by 4 bases and J by 14 bases, and 20 bases separated the two germline ends. Germline V gene sequence: CDR1 SEHNR, CDR2 FQNEAQ (reference sequence). This CDR3 is built from 13 residues. The CDR3 nucleotides read TGTGCCAGCAGCTCCGGACCGAATCTCGCTGATACCTTC. The encoded protein is CASSSGPNLADTF.

Turning to this clonotype: Being one base from a much bigger clone, this may be a read error. The chain links TRBV6-5 to TRBJ2-1; D gene unclear. The V gene's germline CDR1 is MNHEY and CDR2 SVGAGI. The CDR3 has 13 residues. Trimming took off 4 bases at V and 15 bases at J, with 19 bases between the two ends. CDR3 residues: CASSSYADAGRFF. The CDR3 region has the DNA TGTGCCAGCAGTTCTTACGCGGACGCCGGGCGGTTCTTC.

There are a few counts of this clonotype. V is TRBV5-1 and J is TRBJ2-2; D gene unclear. The CDR3 has 11 residues. Germline loops: CDR1 SGHRS, CDR2 YFSETQ. V was cut by 6 bases and J by 4 bases, with 4 bases left in between. For the CDR3, the DNA is TGCGCCAGCACGGTCACCGGGGAGCTGTTTTTT. This gives the protein CASTVTGELFF.